Described below is a single T cell receptor (beta chain) sequence and its context. Its antigen is unknown. Per-base quality was not reported, and no clone a single base away is much larger than it. Instrument used: Illumina HiSeq 2500. TCR beta libraries were prepared by quantitative 5'-RACE with molecular barcodes. The original pipeline was this. A new computational method based on a probabilistic model of VDJ rearrangement was used to identify disease-linked TCR variants. The public reads were reanalyzed by TCRdb: fastp trimming at Q25, MiXCR alignment, in-frame beta chains only. When rows share a CDR3 protein, they turn into one entry using the most common DNA and genes. Clone size and V and J calls follow TCRdb, not the original study. The sample profile shows some 240,000 distinct CDR3 sequences; more than 15% of them were found once. In total, the top ten clones hold 25% to 40% of the sample.

As encoded in the germline V gene, CDR1 is MNHEY while CDR2 is SVGEGT. The CDR3 sequence holds 15 residues, the cysteine and phenylalanine included. Of all the DNA, just the CDR3 is kept, 45 bases in frame from base 1. V is pared back by 2 bases and J by 6 bases, with 14 bases lying between the germline termini. The sample belongs to a study of CD8 T cells in ankylosing spondylitis (dated by TCRdb to about 2017). For context, the study as a whole: The study profiled T cell receptor beta repertoires in healthy donors and ankylosing spondylitis patients to find disease-linked TCR variants. Samples of peripheral blood were taken, and for ankylosing spondylitis patients, synovial fluid was collected as well. The full study cohort was made up of over 20 ankylosing spondylitis patients and 95 to 130 healthy donors.

What the work shows at the level of the full study, not this receptor alone: In peripheral blood, the disease-linked clones were found at relatively low frequencies and had a CD8+ phenotype. Significant enrichment of the disease-linked clones was reported in matched synovial fluid samples from ankylosing spondylitis patients. Blood from ankylosing spondylitis patients appeared to be characterized by a TCR beta motif made up of fewer than ten highly homologous amino acid variants. Some motif variants were previously reported in synovial fluid and blood of reactive arthritis patients, suggesting common disease-initiation mechanisms.

Material: blood, either unsorted or a sorted T cell fraction (not recorded which). The source of this sequence is a male donor with ankylosing spondylitis or in good health (not recorded which). The sequence links TRBV6-2 or TRBV6-3 to TRBJ1-5; TRBD1 might be the D gene, on 5 matching bases. The CDR3 sequence is CASSYVRETAQPQHF. Read as DNA, the sequence is TGTGCCAGCAGTTACGTCAGGGAAACTGCTCAGCCCCAGCATTTT.